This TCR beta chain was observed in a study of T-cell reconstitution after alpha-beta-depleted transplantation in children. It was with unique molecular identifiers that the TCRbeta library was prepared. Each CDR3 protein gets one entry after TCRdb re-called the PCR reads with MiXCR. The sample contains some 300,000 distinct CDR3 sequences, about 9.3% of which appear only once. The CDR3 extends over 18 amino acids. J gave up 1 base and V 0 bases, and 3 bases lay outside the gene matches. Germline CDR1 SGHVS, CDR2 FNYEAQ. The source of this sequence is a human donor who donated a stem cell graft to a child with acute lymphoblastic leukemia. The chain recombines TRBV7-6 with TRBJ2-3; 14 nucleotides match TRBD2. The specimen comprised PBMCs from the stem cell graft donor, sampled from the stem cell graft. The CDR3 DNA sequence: TGTGCCAGCAGCTTAGCGACTAGCGGGAGGGCCGGCACAGATACGCAGTATTTT. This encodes CASSLATSGRAGTDTQYF.